A selection of T cell receptor beta chains follows, all from one sample in a study of regulatory T cells in long-lasting Graves disease. One entry per CDR3 protein, called by TCRdb with MiXCR from the multiplex PCR reads. The sample shows fewer than 400,000 distinct CDR3 sequences, around 21% of them seen only once. Sequencing used peripheral blood mononuclear cells (PBMCs), obtained when the disease was refractory, from a patient treated with antithyroid drugs. The receptors here all came from a female donor with Graves disease. Each CDR3 is given with its conserved first and last residue. The order of the fields is J gene, V gene, D gene, clone size, CDR3 protein, CDR3 DNA. The D gene is left open where the match is weak. Size values are once, few and many counts, or a class for expanded clones, and some rows have none.

j_gene: TRBJ1-4
v_gene: TRBV19
d_gene: .
abundance: .
CDR3aa: CASSMQDEKLFF
CDR3nt: TGTGCCAGTAGTATGCAGGATGAAAAACTGTTTTTT

j_gene: TRBJ1-4
v_gene: TRBV7-9
d_gene: TRBD1
abundance: .
CDR3aa: CASSPSGQGNEKLFF
CDR3nt: TGTGCCAGCAGCCCCTCAGGACAGGGGAATGAAAAACTGTTTTTT

j_gene: TRBJ2-2
v_gene: TRBV12-3/TRBV12-4
d_gene: TRBD2
abundance: .
CDR3aa: CASTSGRRNTGELFF
CDR3nt: TGTGCCAGCACTAGCGGGAGACGGAACACCGGGGAGCTGTTTTTT

j_gene: TRBJ1-1
v_gene: TRBV12-3/TRBV12-4
d_gene: .
abundance: many
CDR3aa: CASSLTLTLGLGHQNTEAFF
CDR3nt: TGTGCCAGCAGTTTAACTCTCACCCTAGGGTTGGGACACCAGAACACTGAAGCTTTCTTT

j_gene: TRBJ1-6
v_gene: TRBV7-9
d_gene: .
abundance: few
CDR3aa: CASRPVSSNSPLHF
CDR3nt: TGTGCCAGCAGGCCTGTATCATCCAATTCACCCCTCCACTTT

j_gene: TRBJ2-5
v_gene: TRBV5-1
d_gene: TRBD1
abundance: few
CDR3aa: CASSLDGQGSLETQYF
CDR3nt: TGCGCCAGCAGCTTGGATGGACAGGGGAGCCTGGAGACCCAGTACTTC

j_gene: TRBJ2-2
v_gene: TRBV27
d_gene: .
abundance: .
CDR3aa: CASRRDSGNTGELFF
CDR3nt: TGTGCCAGCAGACGAGATAGCGGAAACACCGGGGAGCTGTTTTTT

j_gene: TRBJ1-1
v_gene: TRBV30
d_gene: .
abundance: .
CDR3aa: CAWIPGWGTEAFF
CDR3nt: TGTGCCTGGATTCCGGGATGGGGGACTGAAGCTTTCTTT

j_gene: TRBJ2-2
v_gene: TRBV29-1
d_gene: .
abundance: few
CDR3aa: CSVEVDGNAGELFF
CDR3nt: TGCAGCGTTGAAGTCGACGGGAATGCCGGGGAGCTGTTTTTT

j_gene: TRBJ1-3
v_gene: TRBV5-1
d_gene: .
abundance: .
CDR3aa: CASAPDPFSGNTIYF
CDR3nt: TGCGCCAGCGCCCCCGACCCGTTCTCTGGAAACACCATATATTTT

j_gene: TRBJ2-5
v_gene: TRBV18
d_gene: TRBD2
abundance: .
CDR3aa: CASSPTSGRETQYF
CDR3nt: TGTGCCAGCTCACCGACTAGCGGACGAGAGACCCAGTACTTC

j_gene: TRBJ1-1
v_gene: TRBV7-2
d_gene: TRBD1
abundance: .
CDR3aa: CASSSTGVWEAFF
CDR3nt: TGTGCCAGCAGCTCTACAGGGGTCTGGGAAGCTTTCTTT

j_gene: TRBJ2-7
v_gene: TRBV7-9
d_gene: .
abundance: few
CDR3aa: CASSLVGRNSYEQYF
CDR3nt: TGTGCCAGCAGCTTAGTAGGACGGAACTCCTACGAGCAGTACTTC

j_gene: TRBJ1-5
v_gene: TRBV12-3/TRBV12-4
d_gene: .
abundance: .
CDR3aa: CASSRGQPPQHF
CDR3nt: TGTGCCAGCAGCCGTGGACAGCCGCCCCAGCATTTT

j_gene: TRBJ2-5
v_gene: TRBV30
d_gene: TRBD2
abundance: many
CDR3aa: CAWSVGLMETQYF
CDR3nt: TGTGCATGGAGTGTGGGACTAATGGAGACCCAGTACTTC

j_gene: TRBJ1-1
v_gene: TRBV29-1
d_gene: TRBD1
abundance: few
CDR3aa: CSVDRQGGAFF
CDR3nt: TGCAGCGTTGACAGACAGGGTGGAGCTTTCTTT

j_gene: TRBJ1-1
v_gene: TRBV4-3
d_gene: .
abundance: .
CDR3aa: CASSQGSGGWTEAFF
CDR3nt: TGCGCCAGCAGCCAGGGGTCCGGCGGCTGGACTGAAGCTTTCTTT

j_gene: TRBJ2-3
v_gene: TRBV29-1
d_gene: TRBD2
abundance: .
CDR3aa: CSTGGNTDTQYF
CDR3nt: TGCAGCACGGGGGGAAACACAGATACGCAGTATTTT

j_gene: TRBJ1-6
v_gene: TRBV2
d_gene: .
abundance: many
CDR3aa: CASRGPPSDSPLHF
CDR3nt: TGTGCCAGCCGGGGACCGCCATCGGATTCACCCCTCCACTTT

j_gene: TRBJ1-5
v_gene: TRBV27
d_gene: .
abundance: many
CDR3aa: CASSPLGVIGNQPQHF
CDR3nt: TGTGCCAGCAGTCCGCTGGGGGTGATAGGGAATCAGCCCCAGCATTTT

j_gene: TRBJ1-6
v_gene: TRBV6-1
d_gene: TRBD1
abundance: .
CDR3aa: CASSHRDRDGSPLHF
CDR3nt: TGTGCCAGCAGTCACCGGGACAGGGACGGTTCACCCCTCCACTTT

j_gene: TRBJ2-5
v_gene: TRBV7-9
d_gene: .
abundance: .
CDR3aa: CASSLGTVPGETQYF
CDR3nt: TGTGCCAGCAGCCTCGGGACGGTTCCGGGAGAGACCCAGTACTTC

j_gene: TRBJ2-7
v_gene: TRBV6-1
d_gene: .
abundance: .
CDR3aa: CASSRVVGLVLYEQYF
CDR3nt: TGTGCCAGCAGCCGCGTAGTAGGACTCGTCCTATACGAGCAGTACTTC

j_gene: TRBJ1-2
v_gene: TRBV2
d_gene: .
abundance: many
CDR3aa: CASGVGRNNYGYTF
CDR3nt: TGTGCCAGCGGGGTGGGCAGAAACAACTATGGCTACACCTTC

j_gene: TRBJ2-7
v_gene: TRBV20-1
d_gene: .
abundance: few
CDR3aa: CSASPPDYEQYF
CDR3nt: TGCAGTGCCAGTCCCCCGGACTACGAGCAGTACTTC

j_gene: TRBJ2-5
v_gene: TRBV18
d_gene: TRBD2
abundance: many
CDR3aa: CASSPPAGETQYF
CDR3nt: TGTGCCAGCTCACCACCAGCGGGGGAGACCCAGTACTTC

j_gene: TRBJ1-2
v_gene: TRBV15
d_gene: .
abundance: few
CDR3aa: CATSREAGYSSYGYTF
CDR3nt: TGTGCCACCAGCAGAGAAGCCGGGTACAGCTCCTATGGCTACACCTTC

j_gene: TRBJ1-5
v_gene: TRBV7-9
d_gene: .
abundance: many
CDR3aa: CASSLEAAGQPQHF
CDR3nt: TGTGCCAGCAGCTTAGAGGCAGCCGGTCAGCCCCAGCATTTT

j_gene: TRBJ2-5
v_gene: TRBV7-2
d_gene: .
abundance: .
CDR3aa: CASSLGQVLGTQYF
CDR3nt: TGTGCCAGCAGCTTAGGACAGGTATTGGGGACCCAGTACTTC

j_gene: TRBJ2-7
v_gene: TRBV6-5
d_gene: .
abundance: .
CDR3aa: CASSYSGGTYEQYF
CDR3nt: TGTGCCAGCAGTTACTCGGGTGGGACCTACGAGCAGTACTTC

j_gene: TRBJ2-5
v_gene: TRBV27
d_gene: .
abundance: many
CDR3aa: CASSLDSRETQYF
CDR3nt: TGTGCCAGCAGCTTAGACTCAAGAGAGACCCAGTACTTC

j_gene: TRBJ1-2
v_gene: TRBV12-3/TRBV12-4
d_gene: TRBD1
abundance: many
CDR3aa: CASSTGGYGYTF
CDR3nt: TGTGCCAGCAGTACAGGGGGCTATGGCTACACCTTC

j_gene: TRBJ1-1
v_gene: TRBV9
d_gene: .
abundance: many
CDR3aa: CASSHLSGPEAFF
CDR3nt: TGTGCCAGCAGCCATCTTTCAGGGCCTGAAGCTTTCTTT

j_gene: TRBJ2-7
v_gene: TRBV27
d_gene: TRBD2
abundance: .
CDR3aa: CASSLIAGVGEQYF
CDR3nt: TGTGCCAGCAGTTTGATCGCGGGAGTAGGCGAGCAGTACTTC

j_gene: TRBJ2-6
v_gene: TRBV15
d_gene: .
abundance: few
CDR3aa: CATSSGATGANVLTF
CDR3nt: TGTGCCACCAGCAGTGGGGCTACCGGGGCCAACGTCCTGACTTTC

j_gene: TRBJ2-5
v_gene: TRBV11-2
d_gene: TRBD2
abundance: many
CDR3aa: CASRVAGVGVETQYF
CDR3nt: TGTGCCAGCAGAGTAGCGGGAGTCGGTGTGGAGACCCAGTACTTC

j_gene: TRBJ1-1
v_gene: TRBV30
d_gene: .
abundance: few
CDR3aa: CAWSGGAHTEAFF
CDR3nt: TGTGCCTGGAGTGGGGGGGCTCACACTGAAGCTTTCTTT

j_gene: TRBJ1-3
v_gene: TRBV9
d_gene: .
abundance: .
CDR3aa: CASSVVPQGLGNTIYF
CDR3nt: TGTGCCAGCAGCGTAGTCCCACAGGGTTTGGGCAACACCATATATTTT

j_gene: TRBJ1-1
v_gene: TRBV13
d_gene: .
abundance: many
CDR3aa: CASSLGEDTEAFF
CDR3nt: TGTGCCAGCAGCTTAGGCGAGGACACTGAAGCTTTCTTT

j_gene: TRBJ2-7
v_gene: TRBV29-1
d_gene: TRBD2
abundance: few
CDR3aa: CSVVLGGVSYEQYF
CDR3nt: TGCAGCGTTGTATTGGGAGGGGTCTCCTACGAGCAGTACTTC

j_gene: TRBJ2-4
v_gene: TRBV28
d_gene: TRBD1
abundance: many
CDR3aa: CASSLKNTGVKNIQYF
CDR3nt: TGTGCCAGCAGTTTAAAAAACACAGGGGTCAAAAACATTCAGTACTTC

j_gene: TRBJ2-7
v_gene: TRBV7-8
d_gene: TRBD1
abundance: many
CDR3aa: CASSHNRDRIYEQYF
CDR3nt: TGTGCCAGCAGCCATAACCGGGACAGGATCTACGAGCAGTACTTC